This T cell receptor (beta chain) was recovered during a study of OX40 agonist ivuxolimab in advanced cancers. As for the study in general: Hepatocellular carcinoma, melanoma, renal cell or head and neck cancer occurred in dose-escalation patients. Points from the study as a whole: Dosing at 0.1 to 3.0 mg/kg was accompanied by clonal expansion of CD4+ and CD8+ blood T cells by week 6.

Comment on this clone: Its antigen is undetermined.

The assay was immunoSEQ multiplex PCR, and TCRdb's table has in-frame clones only and misses some. The data hold approximately 30,000 clones, with about nine tenths observed a single time. Prior autoimmune disease or systemic immunosuppression barred patients. Patients had blood sampled at baseline and again on cycle 4 day 1 and cycle 7 day 1. The germline CDR1 and CDR2 sequences are SGHAT and FQNNGV. The CDR3 is 15 residues long. V lost 1 base to trimming and J lost 1 base, with 9 bases between them. This TCR derives from an adult with an advanced solid tumor such as melanoma, head and neck, liver or kidney cancer. The chain combines TRBV11-2 with TRBJ2-3, with a tentative D call TRBD2 (5 bases). The sample here was CD4+ or CD8+ T cells sorted from blood, taken in a trial of the OX40 agonist ivuxolimab. As DNA, the CDR3 is TGTGCCAGCAGCTTAGGGTTGCGGGGCACAGATACGCAGTATTTT. Its protein is CASSLGLRGTDTQYF. The complete variable domain, with remaining parts taken from reference TRBV11-2 and TRBJ2-3, reads EAGVAQSPRYKIIEKRQSVAFWCNPISGHATLYWYQQILGQGPKLLIQFQNNGVVDDSQLPKDRFSAERLKGVDSTLKIQPAKLEDSAVYLCASSLGLRGTDTQYFGPGTRLTVL.